This TCR beta chain was observed in a study of T cell responses to AZD1222 COVID-19 vaccine. Method: immunoSEQ multiplex PCR; TCRdb's copy keeps in-frame clones and lacks some. This sample yields roughly 150,000 clones, of which less than 95% are seen a single time; around 1.5% belongs to the top ten. Germline CDR1 SGHDT, CDR2 YYEEEE. The CDR3 consists of 15 residues. With 1 base removed from V and 4 bases from J, the gap between germline ends came to 12 bases. The chain recombines TRBV5-6 with TRBJ2-1, with D perhaps TRBD2 (5 bases). This clonotype was obtained from an adult in good health. Sample: peripheral blood, taken on day 0 of AZD1222 vaccination. This CDR3 is CASSLRGLKYNEQFF. The DNA for the CDR3 is TGTGCCAGCAGCTTGAGAGGGCTCAAATACAATGAGCAGTTCTTC.